Here is one TCR beta chain with its context. The antigen remains undetermined. The data are from a study of beta chain features in type 1 diabetes. Study observations and caveats: Within each of all four CD4+ subsets, Type 1 diabetes patients had TCRB CDR3s that were moderately but significantly shorter. Sampled from patients, naive, central memory and Treg TCRB repertoires appeared more similar than those sampled from healthy donors. With patients and controls alike, PCR might favor shorter templates to an equal degree.

The investigators reverse transcribed all of the isolated RNA, so they sequenced expressed TCRB transcripts. TCRdb's table, derived via immunoSEQ multiplex PCR, lists solely in-frame clones and lacks some. Among 850,000 to 900,000 clones listed, about a sixth were seen once. Sorted populations all exceeded 98% purity. Trimming took 2 bases from V and 4 from J; bases not matched to a gene: 7. Germline loops: CDR1 LGHNA, CDR2 YNFKEQ. This CDR3 comprises 17 residues. The clonotype originates from a woman aged 18-29 years in good health. Sequenced: naive CD4+ T cells from blood. The rearrangement joins TRBV4-2 to TRBJ2-3; TRBD2 matches at 12 bases. This CDR3 is CASSQPELAGGSDTQYF. In nucleotides, the CDR3 is TGTGCCAGCAGCCAACCAGAACTAGCGGGAGGTTCAGATACGCAGTATTTT.